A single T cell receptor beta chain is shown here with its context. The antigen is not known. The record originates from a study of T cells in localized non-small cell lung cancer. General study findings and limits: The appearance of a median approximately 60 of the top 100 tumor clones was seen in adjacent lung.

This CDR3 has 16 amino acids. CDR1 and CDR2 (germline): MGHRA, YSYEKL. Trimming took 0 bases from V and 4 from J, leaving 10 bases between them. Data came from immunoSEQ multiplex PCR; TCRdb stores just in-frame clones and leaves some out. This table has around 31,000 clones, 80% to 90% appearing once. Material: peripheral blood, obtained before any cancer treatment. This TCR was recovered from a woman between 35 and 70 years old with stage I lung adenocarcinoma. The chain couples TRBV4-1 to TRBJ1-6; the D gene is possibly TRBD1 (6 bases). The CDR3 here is CASSQEGGIYNSPLHF. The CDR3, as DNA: TGCGCCAGCAGCCAAGAAGGGGGGATTTATAATTCACCCCTCCACTTT.